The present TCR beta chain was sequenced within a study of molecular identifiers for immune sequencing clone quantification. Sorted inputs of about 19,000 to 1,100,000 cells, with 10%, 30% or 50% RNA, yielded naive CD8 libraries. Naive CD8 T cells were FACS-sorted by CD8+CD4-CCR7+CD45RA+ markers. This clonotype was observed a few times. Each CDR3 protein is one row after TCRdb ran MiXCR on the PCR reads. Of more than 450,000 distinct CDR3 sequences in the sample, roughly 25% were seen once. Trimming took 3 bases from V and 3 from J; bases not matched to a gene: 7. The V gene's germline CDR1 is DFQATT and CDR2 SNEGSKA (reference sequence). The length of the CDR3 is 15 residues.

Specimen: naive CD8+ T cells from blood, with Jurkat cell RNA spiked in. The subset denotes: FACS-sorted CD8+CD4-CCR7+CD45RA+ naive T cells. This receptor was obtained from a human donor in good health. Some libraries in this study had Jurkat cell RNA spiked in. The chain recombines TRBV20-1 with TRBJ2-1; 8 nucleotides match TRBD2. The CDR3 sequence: CSARGTSGDYNEQFF. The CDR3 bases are TGCAGTGCTAGGGGAACTAGCGGAGACTACAATGAGCAGTTCTTC.